The 23 T cell receptor beta chains below come from one sample, sequenced in a study of early T cells in non-severe SARS-CoV-2 infection (dated by TCRdb to 2020 to 2023). Library preparation employed 5' RACE. The reads were generated on a NextSeq 500. The public reads were run again by TCRdb, first through fastp at Q25 and then through MiXCR, and only productive beta chains were kept. When rows share a CDR3 protein, they turn into one entry using the most common DNA and genes. Here the sample has 50,000 to 70,000 distinct CDR3 sequences; less than 9.5% occur a single time. About 3.3% of the sample is in the top ten clones. The sample was whole blood. These receptors were collected from an adult who was a healthcare worker with PCR-confirmed SARS-CoV-2 infection or an uninfected control (not recorded which).

The chain has TRBV6-5 and TRBJ2-7; D call uncertain. The germline CDR1 and CDR2 sequences are MNHEY and SVGAGI. Trimming took off 3 bases at V and 7 bases at J, with 7 bases between the two ends. CDR3 length equals 11 residues. The CDR3 sequence is CASSYHEEQYF. CDR3 coding DNA: TGTGCCAGCAGTTATCACGAGGAGCAGTACTTC.

This clonotype was seen repeatedly, ten times or more. CDR3 nucleotides: TGTGCCAGCAGCCCCCCCGGCAGGGGAGGATCACCCCTCCACTTT. Translating it yields CASSPPGRGGSPLHF. This rearrangement joins TRBV11-2 to TRBJ1-6; weak D call: TRBD1 (6 bases). V was clipped by 5 bases and J by 10 bases, with 18 bases between them. Germline V CDR1 and CDR2: SGHAT, FQNNGV. The CDR3 runs 15 residues.

The V gene is TRBV20-1, the J gene TRBJ1-2, with 7 bases that match TRBD1. With V trimmed by 0 bases and J by 8 bases, 9 bases remained unmatched. The germline CDR1 and CDR2 sequences are DFQATT and SNEGSKA (reference sequence). The CDR3 loop spans 14 amino acids. The CDR3 sequence is CSARDQGGRGGYTF. The CDR3 nucleotides read TGCAGTGCTAGAGATCAAGGGGGCCGAGGCGGCTACACCTTC.

V usage is TRBV12-3 or TRBV12-4 and J usage is TRBJ2-7; D is ambiguous. V shed 5 bases and J shed 5 bases, with 10 bases lying between them. The CDR3 has 12 amino acids. The CDR3 region is CASSKGTHEQYF. CDR3 DNA sequence: TGTGCCAGCAGTAAGGGTACCCACGAGCAGTACTTC.

This clonotype was counted a few times. The chain carries TRBV21-1 and TRBJ1-5. TRBV21-1 is shown as a pseudogene. The CDR3 contains 13 residues. The CDR3 DNA follows: TGTGCCAGCAGCCAAGGGAGGGGCCAGCCCCAGCATTTT. Amino acid sequence: CASSQGRGQPQHF.

This clonotype appeared many times. The chain has TRBV5-1 and TRBJ1-3; perhaps TRBD1 as D (5 bases). The V end was cut by 3 bases, the J end by 0 bases, with 7 bases between. Germline V lookup: CDR1 SGHRS, CDR2 YFSETQ. The CDR3 covers 14 residues. CDR3 amino acids: CASSSTDSGNTIYF. The CDR3 nucleotides are TGCGCCAGCAGCTCGACAGACTCTGGAAACACCATATATTTT. Full variable domain (missing parts from reference TRBV5-1 and TRBJ1-3): KAGVTQTPRYLIKTRGQQVTLSCSPISGHRSVSWYQQTPGQGLQFLFEYFSETQRNKGNFPGRFSGRQFSNSRSEMNVSTLELGDSALYLCASSSTDSGNTIYFGEGSWLTVV.

This clonotype was counted at least ten times. The chain is built from TRBV5-6 and TRBJ2-7; D unclear. CDR1 SGHDT and CDR2 YYEEEE come from the germline V gene. Between the trimmed V and J ends, which lost 1 base and 0 bases, there was a span of 8 bases. The CDR3 totals 14 residues. The CDR3 here is CASSLRPASYEQYF. The CDR3, as DNA: TGTGCCAGCAGCTTGCGGCCCGCCTCCTACGAGCAGTACTTC.

The chain's CDR3 is CASSQDGIYTEAFF. CDR3 coding DNA: TGTGCCAGCAGCCAAGATGGGATATACACTGAAGCTTTCTTT. The V gene is TRBV3-1, the J gene TRBJ1-1; D remains ambiguous. CDR3 length equals 14 residues. The germline gives CDR1 LGHDT, CDR2 YNNKEL (reference sequence). The V gene lost 0 bases and the J gene lost 3 bases, with 8 bases spanning the gap.

V gene TRBV7-9 combines with J gene TRBJ2-2; the match to TRBD2 covers 12 bases. CDR1 SEHNR and CDR2 FQNEAQ come from the germline V gene (reference sequence). The CDR3 has 16 amino acids. With V trimmed by 5 bases and J by 5 bases, 6 bases remained unmatched. The CDR3 sequence: CASSPGLAGRTGELFF. CDR3 nucleotides: TGTGCCAGCAGCCCGGGACTAGCGGGTAGGACCGGGGAGCTGTTTTTT.

The rearrangement uses TRBV11-2 and TRBJ2-5; tentative D call: TRBD2 (5 bases). CDR1 and CDR2 from the germline V gene are SGHAT and FQNNGV. The CDR3 consists of 11 residues. Trimming shortened V by 3 bases and J by 10 bases, and 9 bases separated the two germline ends. The DNA for the CDR3 is TGTGCCAGCAGCTTCTCAGGACTCCAGTACTTC. Translation gives CASSFSGLQYF.

V gene TRBV5-1 combines with J gene TRBJ2-3; the match to TRBD2 covers 10 bases. This CDR3 region has 15 residues. The germline CDR1 and CDR2 sequences are SGHRS and YFSETQ. The junction had 8 bases not matched to a gene; V was cut back by 4 bases and J by 6 bases. CDR3 loop: CASSLLAGVPDTQYF. CDR3 in DNA: TGCGCCAGCAGCCTCCTAGCGGGAGTCCCTGATACGCAGTATTTT.

V and J are TRBV9 and TRBJ1-5; TRBD1 is a possible D gene (5 bases). The length of the CDR3 is 15 residues. The V and J ends lost 2 bases and 4 bases respectively, with 13 bases between them. Germline CDR1 SGDLS, CDR2 YYNGEE. The CDR3 DNA sequence: TGTGCCAGCAGCGTCGCAGCGGGGGTAAATCAGCCCCAGCATTTT. Protein product: CASSVAAGVNQPQHF.

This chain links TRBV1 with TRBJ1-6; the table gives TRBD1 as D, unverified against the DNA. TRBV1 is reported as a pseudogene. This CDR3 has 18 residues. The CDR3 DNA reads TGCACCAGCAGCCAAGAGTTTCCCGGTTGCTCCTATAATTCACCCCTCCACTTT. This codes for CTSSQEFPGCSYNSPLHF.

This clonotype is categorized as medium-sized. The chain has TRBV28 and TRBJ2-6; D not resolved. V was trimmed by 6 bases and J by 0 bases, leaving 12 bases between them. Germline V gene lookup returns CDR1 MDHEN and CDR2 SYDVKM. The CDR3 is made up of 16 amino acids. The CDR3 DNA reads TGTGCCAGCAGGAACAGAGGTTTCTCTGGGGCCAACGTCCTGACTTTC. Amino acids: CASRNRGFSGANVLTF.

This clonotype occurred many times. V usage is TRBV5-1 and J usage is TRBJ2-3; 7 bases are shared with TRBD2. V shed 6 bases, J shed 0 bases, and the junction held 1 base outside the gene matches. This CDR3 spans 13 amino acids. Germline values: CDR1 SGHRS, CDR2 YFSETQ. CDR3 coding DNA: TGCGCCAGCAAGCGGGACAGCACAGATACGCAGTATTTT. It yields the protein CASKRDSTDTQYF.

On this clonotype: A clone one base away is much larger, so this may be a read error. V gene TRBV2 combines with J gene TRBJ2-4, with D maybe TRBD2 (6 bases). Germline CDR1 is SNHLY and CDR2 is FYNNEI. The CDR3 runs to 15 residues. This CDR3 reads CASSEGGLAWNTQYF. The CDR3, as DNA: TGTGCCAGCAGTGAAGGAGGGCTAGCGTGGAACACTCAGTACTTC.

The rearrangement joins TRBV20-1 to TRBJ1-1; TRBD1 agrees at 7 bases. This CDR3 has 13 amino acids. Looked up from germline, CDR1 is DFQATT and CDR2 is SNEGSKA (reference sequence). Trimming cost V 5 bases and J 2 bases; bases outside gene matches: 5. This CDR3 is CSAPNRGNTEAFF. The CDR3 coding sequence is TGCAGTGCTCCCAACAGGGGAAACACTGAAGCTTTCTTT.

V gene TRBV11-2 combines with J gene TRBJ2-1; TRBD2 aligns across 12 bases. The junction had 4 bases not matched to a gene; V was cut back by 7 bases and J by 0 bases. CDR1 SGHAT and CDR2 FQNNGV come from the germline V gene. The CDR3 covers 16 residues. CDR3 amino acids: CASTRTSGNSYNEQFF. For the CDR3, the DNA is TGTGCCAGCACCCGGACTAGCGGGAACTCCTACAATGAGCAGTTCTTC.

This clonotype has a handful of counts. DNA for the CDR3: TGTGCCAGCAGTTACTCCCCCTCCAAGGAGACCCAGTACTTC. Translation gives CASSYSPSKETQYF. This chain links TRBV6-5 with TRBJ2-5, with D hard to call. V lost 0 bases, J lost 5 bases, and 10 bases lay in between. This CDR3 spans 14 amino acids. Germline V gene data show CDR1 as MNHEY and CDR2 as SVGAGI.

This clonotype appeared many times. The chain uses TRBV5-1 and TRBJ2-3; 10 bases map to TRBD2. J was trimmed by 4 bases and V by 1 base; bases with no gene match: 3. The CDR3 loop spans 15 amino acids. Germline V lookup: CDR1 SGHRS, CDR2 YFSETQ. CDR3 bases: TGCGCCAGCAGCTTGAGCCTAGCGGGAGCAGATACGCAGTATTTT. Translated: CASSLSLAGADTQYF.

This clonotype was picked up many times. The V call is TRBV30, the J call TRBJ1-1; the D gene is possibly TRBD1 (5 bases). V was shortened by 7 bases and J by 8 bases, with 20 bases between the two germline ends. CDR1 and CDR2 from the germline V gene are GTSNPN and SVGIG (reference sequence). The CDR3 totals 13 residues. The CDR3 here is CAYSRGPGLEAFF. The DNA for the CDR3 is TGTGCCTACTCTCGGGGACCAGGGCTGGAAGCTTTCTTT. The whole variable domain, remainder taken from reference TRBV30 and TRBJ1-1, is SQTIHQWPATLVQPVGSPLSLECTVEGTSNPNLYWYRQAAGRGLQLLFYSVGIGQISSEVPQNLSASRPQDRQFILSSKKLLLSDSGFYLCAYSRGPGLEAFFGQGTRLTVV.

At least ten counts were recorded for this clonotype. This chain links TRBV18 with TRBJ2-7; 9 bases are a match to TRBD2. In germline, CDR1 is KGHSH, CDR2 LQKENI. Trimming cost V 0 bases and J 2 bases; bases outside gene matches: 2. The CDR3 sequence is 15 residues long. Here the CDR3 DNA reads TGTGCCAGCTCACCACCGACTAGCGGAGCCTACGAGCAGTACTTC. Encoded protein: CASSPPTSGAYEQYF.

The table lists this clonotype with a few counts. The J gene is TRBJ2-5, the V gene TRBV28, with TRBD2 matching over 7 bases. Trimming at V came to 6 bases and at J to 4 bases, leaving 5 bases not matched to a gene. The CDR3 length is 13 residues. CDR1 is MDHEN and CDR2 is SYDVKM in the germline V gene. CDR3 amino acids: CASRRGGVETQYF. The CDR3 bases are TGTGCCAGCAGACGGGGAGGGGTAGAGACCCAGTACTTC.